This T cell receptor (beta chain) was found in a study of blood T cells in healthy people across ages. Findings and caveats of the study: With age, beta diversity per million T cells declined roughly linearly, significantly by about 40.

The germline gives CDR1 SGHTA, CDR2 FQGNSA. There are 13 residues in the CDR3. V lost 5 bases and J lost 8, with 12 bases in between. Isolating PBMCs gave at least 7 million of these cells per sample. No fewer than 5.5 micrograms of total RNA were isolated from every sample. Note on this clonotype: What it binds is unknown.

With a J-beta primer mix and a sample-barcoded 5' primer, a second PCR ran roughly 6 to 11 cycles. Through a template-switch adaptor with 12 random nucleotides, each cDNA molecule received a tag. TCRdb reprocessed the 5' RACE reads via MiXCR and lists one record per CDR3 protein. The sample shows roughly 1,700,000 distinct CDR3 sequences, 25% to 30% of them seen only once. The receptor's source is a woman aged 30 to 39 in good health. Sequenced input: blood. The V call is TRBV7-2, the J call TRBJ1-4; D possibly corresponds to TRBD1 (5 bases). CDR3 loop: CASSKRGLEKLFF. CDR3 DNA: TGTGCCAGCAGCAAGCGGGGACTCGAAAAACTGTTTTTT.